This section outlines one TCR beta chain sequence together with its context. This clonotype was recorded a few times. Its cognate antigen has yet to be identified. The input lacks base qualities; no much larger clone sits a single base away. All donors were healthy Caucasians. The twin cohort consisted of three pairs of female monozygotic twins, all aged about 18 to 30 years. Positive isolation kits from Invitrogen were used to isolate the CD4+ and CD8+ T cell populations. The method was 5' RACE. Instrument used: Illumina HiSeq 2000. A universal primer binding site was introduced by template switching, and a unique molecular identifier was present in the final cDNA, enabling accurate counting of TCR cDNA molecules. Specific primers in the conserved constant-segment region were used to synthesize first-strand cDNA for TCR alpha and beta chains. To control for contamination, every cDNA library carried two barcodes: a SMART-Mk sample barcode plus Illumina barcodes. TruSeq adapter sequences along with Illumina sample barcodes were introduced in two successive PCR steps. TCR alpha and beta cDNA libraries were sequenced on the Illumina HiSeq platform with custom primers. For the original study's pipeline: Unique molecular identifiers were extracted from raw reads with MiGEC, and CDR3 positions were determined with MiXCR. For each individual, recombination models were inferred using an EM algorithm with the repgenHMM and IGoR tools. Shared clonotypes were analyzed with the tcR package in R, and sharing was normalized by the product of cloneset sizes. Out-of-frame nonproductive sequences were analyzed to study raw recombination free of thymic and clonal selection effects. Starting from the raw public reads, TCRdb applied fastp trimming at Q25, assembled clones with MiXCR and retained in-frame beta chains. Every distinct CDR3 protein forms one entry, paired with its most common genes and DNA. These V and J calls rely on TCRdb rather than the paper's analysis. The sample contains 400,000 to 550,000 distinct CDR3 sequences, 22% of them found a single time. Around 0.9% of the sample lies in the top ten.

From the germline V gene (reference sequence), CDR1 is DFQATT and CDR2 is SNEGSKA. From the cysteine through the phenylalanine, the CDR3 covers 14 amino acids. The read is trimmed to its CDR3 DNA, 42 bases read in frame from base 1. Trimming removed 2 bases from V and 6 bases from J, leaving 15 bases between the germline ends. The sample belongs to a study of identical twins (dated by TCRdb to the mid-2010s). Regarding the research as a whole: To test whether fetal clonotypes persist, this study deep-sequenced TCR alpha and beta repertoires from monozygotic twins, from unrelated adults of various ages, and from cord blood. To rule out contamination, replicate twin experiments were performed at different times with different library preparation protocols. The paper's findings and limits, for the study overall: Zero-insertion analyses could be partly confounded by invariant T cells such as MAIT and iNKT, though diverse VJ usage argued against such confounding for most clonotypes. Because the same donors could not be followed over many years, the conclusions relied on cross-sectional statistical analysis. Compared with coincidental sharing between unrelated individuals, out-of-frame TCR alpha sequences shared between twins showed an excess of sequences with low generation probability. Excess twin sharing in beta out-of-frame sequences was weaker because fewer shared sequences lowered the signal-to-noise ratio. In monozygotic twins, out-of-frame TCR alpha sharing was systematically underestimated by recombination models, although the models agreed with sharing between unrelated individuals. Abundant cord blood beta clonotypes had fewer insertions, young adult naive repertoires showed a similar but weaker trend, and memory repertoires showed no such trend.

These data were also filed under a second study, of T cells expressing NK-cell markers. That second publication adds: Several donors provided sorted CD3+CD56+NKG2C+, CD3+CD56+NKG2C- and CD3+CD56-NKG2C+ T-cell subsets, whose TCR beta-chain repertoires were profiled. Among the eight sequenced donors, only one was HCMV-seronegative, while the other seven were HCMV-seropositive. To restrict sorting to alphabetaTCR-expressing T cells, an anti-gammadeltaTCR antibody was added in several experiments. In a handful of donors, the dominant CD3+CD56+NKG2C+ clonotypes were among the top 10 CD8+ clonotypes and accounted for about 1.0-8% of CD8+ T cells. Those dominant clonotypes were again the most abundant among CD3+CD56-NKG2C+ cells in several donors, at about 25-65%. Whether the expanded NKG2C-expressing T cell clones were specific for HCMV antigens remained unclear. The eight sequenced donors were randomly selected healthy volunteers, three men and five women. HCMV serostatus was determined by detecting HCMV-specific IgG in serum with a commercial ELISA kit. MIGEC was used to demultiplex reads and group the reads by UMI, and MiTCR was used to assemble and quantify clonotypes. To remove erroneous sequences, TCR cDNA sequences were retained only when supported by two or more reads. The tcR package was used for downstream repertoire analysis, and clonotypes were matched between fractions using CDR3 nucleotide sequence together with V segment. Antigen specificity was annotated against VDJdb with VDJmatch, allowing one amino acid substitution in CDR3.

The rearranged chain carries TRBV20-1 and TRBJ2-3, with the D gene call left open. This sequence originates from a woman younger than 35 in good health. The specimen was CD4+ T cells sorted from blood. The DNA sequence reads TGCAGTGCTAGAAACTCGGCACCTTACGATACGCAGTATTTT. Translated, it reads CSARNSAPYDTQYF.